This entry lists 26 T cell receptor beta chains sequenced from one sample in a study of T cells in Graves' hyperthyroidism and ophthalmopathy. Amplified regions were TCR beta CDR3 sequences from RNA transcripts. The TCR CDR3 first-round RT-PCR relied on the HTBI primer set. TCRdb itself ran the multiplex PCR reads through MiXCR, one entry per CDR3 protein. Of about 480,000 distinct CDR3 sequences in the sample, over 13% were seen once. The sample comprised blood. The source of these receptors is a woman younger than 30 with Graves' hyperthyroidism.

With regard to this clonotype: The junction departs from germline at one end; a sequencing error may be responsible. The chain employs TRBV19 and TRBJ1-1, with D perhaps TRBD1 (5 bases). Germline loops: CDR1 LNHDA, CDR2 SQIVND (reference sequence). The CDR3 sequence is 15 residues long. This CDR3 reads CASSPHQGVGTGAFF. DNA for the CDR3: TGTGCCAGTAGTCCCCACCAGGGAGTGGGCACTGGAGCTTTCTTT.

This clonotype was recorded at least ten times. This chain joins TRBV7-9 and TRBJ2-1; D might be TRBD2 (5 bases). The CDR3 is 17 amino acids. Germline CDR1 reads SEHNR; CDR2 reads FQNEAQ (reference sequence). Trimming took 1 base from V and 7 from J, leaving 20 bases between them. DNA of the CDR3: TGTGCCAGCAGCTTAGATGGTGGTTTCTCAAGAGGGAATGAGCAGTTCTTC. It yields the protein CASSLDGGFSRGNEQFF.

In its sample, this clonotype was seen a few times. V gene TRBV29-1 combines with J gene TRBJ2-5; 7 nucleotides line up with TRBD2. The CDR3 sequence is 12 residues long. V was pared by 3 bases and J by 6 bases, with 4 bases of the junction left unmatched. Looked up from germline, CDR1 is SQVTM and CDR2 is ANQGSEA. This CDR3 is CSVDLGGKTQYF. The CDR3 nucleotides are TGCAGCGTTGATCTGGGGGGGAAGACCCAGTACTTC. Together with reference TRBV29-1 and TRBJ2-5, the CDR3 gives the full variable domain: SAVISQKPSRDICQRGTSLTIQCQVDSQVTMMFWYRQQPGQSLTLIATANQGSEATYESGFVIDKFPISRPNLTFSTLTVSNMSPEDSSIYLCSVDLGGKTQYFGPGTRLLVL.

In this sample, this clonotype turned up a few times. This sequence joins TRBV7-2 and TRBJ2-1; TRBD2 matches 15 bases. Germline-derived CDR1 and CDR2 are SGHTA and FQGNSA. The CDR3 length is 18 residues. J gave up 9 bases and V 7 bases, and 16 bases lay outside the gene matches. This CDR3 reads CASTTLGGLAGGPGEQFF. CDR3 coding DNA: TGTGCCAGCACCACCCTCGGCGGACTAGCGGGAGGGCCTGGTGAGCAGTTCTTC.

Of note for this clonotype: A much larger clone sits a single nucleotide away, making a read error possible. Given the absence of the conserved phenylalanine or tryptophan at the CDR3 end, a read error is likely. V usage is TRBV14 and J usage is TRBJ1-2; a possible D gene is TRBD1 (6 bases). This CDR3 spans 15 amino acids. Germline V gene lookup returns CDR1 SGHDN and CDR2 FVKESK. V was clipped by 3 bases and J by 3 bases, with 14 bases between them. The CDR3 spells CASSHSRGADYGYTY. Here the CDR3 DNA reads TGTGCCAGCAGCCATTCGAGGGGGGCCGACTATGGCTACACCTAC.

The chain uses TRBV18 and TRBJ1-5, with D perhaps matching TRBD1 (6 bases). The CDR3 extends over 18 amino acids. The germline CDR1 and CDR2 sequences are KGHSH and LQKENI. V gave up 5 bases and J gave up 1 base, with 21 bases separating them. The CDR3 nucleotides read TGTGCCAGCTCAGCCGGGACACTGGATATAGGGAGCAATCAGCCCCAGCATTTT. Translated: CASSAGTLDIGSNQPQHF.

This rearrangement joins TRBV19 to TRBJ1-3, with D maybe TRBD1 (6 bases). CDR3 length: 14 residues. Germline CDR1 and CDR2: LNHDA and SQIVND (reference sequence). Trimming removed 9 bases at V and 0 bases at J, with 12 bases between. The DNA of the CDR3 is TGTGCCAGCCAACGGGGGCACTCTGGAAACACCATATATTTT. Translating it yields CASQRGHSGNTIYF.

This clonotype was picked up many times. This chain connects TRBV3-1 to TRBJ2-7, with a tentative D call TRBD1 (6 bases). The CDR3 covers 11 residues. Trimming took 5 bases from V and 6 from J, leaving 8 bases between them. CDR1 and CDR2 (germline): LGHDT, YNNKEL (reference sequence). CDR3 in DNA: TGTGCCAGCAGCAACAGGGTCGAGCAGTACTTC. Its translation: CASSNRVEQYF.

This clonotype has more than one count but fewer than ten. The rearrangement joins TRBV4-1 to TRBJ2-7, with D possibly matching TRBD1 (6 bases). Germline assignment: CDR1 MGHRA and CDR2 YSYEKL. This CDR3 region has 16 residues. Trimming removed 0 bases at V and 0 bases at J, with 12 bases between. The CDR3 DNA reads TGCGCCAGCAGCCAAGAAAGTGGACAGTTCTCCTACGAGCAGTACTTC. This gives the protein CASSQESGQFSYEQYF.

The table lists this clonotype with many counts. The CDR3 nucleotides are TGCGCCAGCAGCTCCACCTCACCTGGGTACGAGCAGTACTTC. Translation: CASSSTSPGYEQYF. The rearrangement joins TRBV5-1 to TRBJ2-7; no definite D call. The CDR3 runs 14 residues. Germline V gene data show CDR1 as SGHRS and CDR2 as YFSETQ. V shed 3 bases and J shed 4 bases, with 14 bases lying between them.

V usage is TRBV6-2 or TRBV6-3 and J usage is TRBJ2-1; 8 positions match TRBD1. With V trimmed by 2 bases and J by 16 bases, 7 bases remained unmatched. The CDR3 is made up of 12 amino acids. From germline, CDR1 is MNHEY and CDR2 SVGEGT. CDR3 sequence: CASSYGQGEKFF. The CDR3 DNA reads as TGTGCCAGCAGTTACGGACAGGGTGAGAAATTCTTC.

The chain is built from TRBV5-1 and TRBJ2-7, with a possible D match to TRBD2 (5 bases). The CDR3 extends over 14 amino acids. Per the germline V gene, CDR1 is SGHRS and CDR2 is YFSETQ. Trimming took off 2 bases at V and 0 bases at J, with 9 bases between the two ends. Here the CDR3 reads CASSFDGNSYEQYF. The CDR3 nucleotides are TGCGCCAGCAGCTTTGACGGGAACTCCTACGAGCAGTACTTC.

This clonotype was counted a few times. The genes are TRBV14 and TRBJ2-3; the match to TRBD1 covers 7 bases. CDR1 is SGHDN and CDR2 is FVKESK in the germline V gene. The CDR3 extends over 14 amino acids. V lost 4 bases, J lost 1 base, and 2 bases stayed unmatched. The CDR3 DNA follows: TGTGCCAGCAGCCGAGGGACAGGCACAGATACGCAGTATTTT. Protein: CASSRGTGTDTQYF.

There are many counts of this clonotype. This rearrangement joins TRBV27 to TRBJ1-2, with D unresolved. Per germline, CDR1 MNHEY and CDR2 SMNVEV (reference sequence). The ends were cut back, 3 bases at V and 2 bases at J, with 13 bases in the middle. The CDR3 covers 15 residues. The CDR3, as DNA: TGTGCCAGCAGTTTTCTTTCGTTGAGAAACTATGGCTACACCTTC. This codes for CASSFLSLRNYGYTF.

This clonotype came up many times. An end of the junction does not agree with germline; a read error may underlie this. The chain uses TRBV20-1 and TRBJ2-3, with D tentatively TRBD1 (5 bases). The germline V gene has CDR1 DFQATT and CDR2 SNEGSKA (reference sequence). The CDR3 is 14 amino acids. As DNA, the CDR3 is TGCAGTGCTAGCAAGACTTTCCTGACAGATACACAGTATTTT. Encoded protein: CSASKTFLTDTQYF.

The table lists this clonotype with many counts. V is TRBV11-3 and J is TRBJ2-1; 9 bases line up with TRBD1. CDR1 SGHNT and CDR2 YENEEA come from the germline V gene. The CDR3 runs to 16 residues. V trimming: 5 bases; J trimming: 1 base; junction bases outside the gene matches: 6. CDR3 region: CASSGTGQGSYNEQFF. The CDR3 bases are TGTGCCAGCAGCGGGACGGGACAGGGATCCTACAATGAGCAGTTCTTC.

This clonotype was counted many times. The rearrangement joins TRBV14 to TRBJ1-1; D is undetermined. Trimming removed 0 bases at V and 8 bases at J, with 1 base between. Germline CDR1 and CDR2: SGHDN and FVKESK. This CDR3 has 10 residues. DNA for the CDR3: TGTGCCAGCAGCCAAGAAGAAGCTTTCTTT. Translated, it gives CASSQEEAFF.

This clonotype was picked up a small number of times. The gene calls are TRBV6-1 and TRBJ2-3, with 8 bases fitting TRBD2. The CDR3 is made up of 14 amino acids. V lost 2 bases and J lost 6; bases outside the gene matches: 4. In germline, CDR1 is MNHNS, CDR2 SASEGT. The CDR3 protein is CASSETSGRDTQYF. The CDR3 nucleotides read TGTGCCAGCAGTGAAACTAGCGGTAGGGATACGCAGTATTTT.

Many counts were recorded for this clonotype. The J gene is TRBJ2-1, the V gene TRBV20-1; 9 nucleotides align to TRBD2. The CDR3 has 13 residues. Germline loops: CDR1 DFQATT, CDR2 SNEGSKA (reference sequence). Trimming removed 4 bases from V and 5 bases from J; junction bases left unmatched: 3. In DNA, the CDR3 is TGCAGTGCTAACCGACTAGCGGACAATGAGCAGTTCTTC. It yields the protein CSANRLADNEQFF.

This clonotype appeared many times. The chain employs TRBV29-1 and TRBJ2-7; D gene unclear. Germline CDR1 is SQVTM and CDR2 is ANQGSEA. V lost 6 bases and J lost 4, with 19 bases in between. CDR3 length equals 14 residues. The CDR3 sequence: CSVAVPNREYEQYF. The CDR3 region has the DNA TGCAGCGTGGCCGTACCGAACAGAGAATACGAGCAGTACTTC.

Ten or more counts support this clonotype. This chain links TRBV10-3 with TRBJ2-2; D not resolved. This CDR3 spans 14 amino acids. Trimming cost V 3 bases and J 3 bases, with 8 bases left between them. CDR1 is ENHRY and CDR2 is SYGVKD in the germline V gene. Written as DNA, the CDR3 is TGTGCCATCAGTGAACGGCAGGACACCGGGGAGCTGTTTTTT. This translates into CAISERQDTGELFF.

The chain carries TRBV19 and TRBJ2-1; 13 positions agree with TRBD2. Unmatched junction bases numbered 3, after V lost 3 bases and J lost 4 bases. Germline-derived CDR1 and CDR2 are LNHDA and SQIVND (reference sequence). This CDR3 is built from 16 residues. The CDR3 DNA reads TGTGCCAGTAGTATGGGGACTAGCGGGATATACAATGAGCAGTTCTTC. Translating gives CASSMGTSGIYNEQFF.

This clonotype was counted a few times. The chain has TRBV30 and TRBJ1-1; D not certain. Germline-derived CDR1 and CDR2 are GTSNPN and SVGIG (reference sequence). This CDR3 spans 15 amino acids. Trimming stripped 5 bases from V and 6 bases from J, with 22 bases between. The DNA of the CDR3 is TGTGCCTGGCGTCGAGGTCCGACAACCCGGGCTGAAGCTTTCTTT. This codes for CAWRRGPTTRAEAFF.

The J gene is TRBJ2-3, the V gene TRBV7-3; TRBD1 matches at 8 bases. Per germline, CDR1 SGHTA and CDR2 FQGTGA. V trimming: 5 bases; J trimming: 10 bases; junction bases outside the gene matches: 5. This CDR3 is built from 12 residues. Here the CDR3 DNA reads TGTGCCAGCAGCAAGGACAGGGCCGCGCAGTATTTT. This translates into CASSKDRAAQYF. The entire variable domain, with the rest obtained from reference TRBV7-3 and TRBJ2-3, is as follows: GAGVSQTPSNKVTEKGKYVELRCDPISGHTALYWYRQSLGQGPEFLIYFQGTGAADDSGLPNDRFFAVRPEGSVSTLKIQRTERGDSAVYLCASSKDRAAQYFGPGTRLTVL.

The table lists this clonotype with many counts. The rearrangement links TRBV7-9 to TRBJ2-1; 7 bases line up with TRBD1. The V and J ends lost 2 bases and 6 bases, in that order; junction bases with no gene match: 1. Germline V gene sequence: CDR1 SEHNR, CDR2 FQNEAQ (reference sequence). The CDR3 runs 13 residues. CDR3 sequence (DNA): TGTGCCAGCAGCTTATCAGGGGGCAATGAGCAGTTCTTC. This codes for CASSLSGGNEQFF.

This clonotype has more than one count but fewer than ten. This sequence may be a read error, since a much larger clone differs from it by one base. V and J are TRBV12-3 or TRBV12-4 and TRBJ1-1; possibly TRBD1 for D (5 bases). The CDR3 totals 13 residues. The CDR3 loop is CASSLRQQPEASF. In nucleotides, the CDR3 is TGTGCCAGCAGTCTTAGACAGCAGCCTGAAGCTTCCTTT.